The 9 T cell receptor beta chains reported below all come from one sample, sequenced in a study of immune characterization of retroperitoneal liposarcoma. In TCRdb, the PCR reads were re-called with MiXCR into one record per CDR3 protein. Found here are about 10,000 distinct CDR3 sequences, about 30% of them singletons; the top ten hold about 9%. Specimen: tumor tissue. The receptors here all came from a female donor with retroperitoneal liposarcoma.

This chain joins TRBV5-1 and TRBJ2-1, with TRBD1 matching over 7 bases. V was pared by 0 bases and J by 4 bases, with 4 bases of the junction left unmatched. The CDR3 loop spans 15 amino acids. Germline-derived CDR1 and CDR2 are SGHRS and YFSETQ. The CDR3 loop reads CASSLGGTEYNEQFF. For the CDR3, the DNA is TGCGCCAGCAGCTTGGGTGGGACAGAGTACAATGAGCAGTTCTTC.

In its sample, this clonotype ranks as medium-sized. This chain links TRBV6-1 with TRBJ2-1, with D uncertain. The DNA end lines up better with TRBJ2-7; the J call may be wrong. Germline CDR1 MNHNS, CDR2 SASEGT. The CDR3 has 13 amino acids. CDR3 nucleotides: TGTGCCAGCAGTGAAAACAGAGCCTACGAGCAGTACTTC. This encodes CASSENRAYEQYF.

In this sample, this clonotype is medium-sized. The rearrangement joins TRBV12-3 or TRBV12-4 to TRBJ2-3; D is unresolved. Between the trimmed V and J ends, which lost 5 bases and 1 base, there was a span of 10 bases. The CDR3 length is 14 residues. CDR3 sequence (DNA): TGTGCCAGCAGTCGGAGAGACGGCACAGATACGCAGTATTTT. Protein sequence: CASSRRDGTDTQYF.

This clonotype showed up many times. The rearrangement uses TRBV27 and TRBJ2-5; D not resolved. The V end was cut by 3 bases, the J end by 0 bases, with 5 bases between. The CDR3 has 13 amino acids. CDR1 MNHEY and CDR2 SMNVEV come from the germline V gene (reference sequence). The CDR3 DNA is TGTGCCAGCAGTTTTGGCAACCAAGAGACCCAGTACTTC. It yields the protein CASSFGNQETQYF.

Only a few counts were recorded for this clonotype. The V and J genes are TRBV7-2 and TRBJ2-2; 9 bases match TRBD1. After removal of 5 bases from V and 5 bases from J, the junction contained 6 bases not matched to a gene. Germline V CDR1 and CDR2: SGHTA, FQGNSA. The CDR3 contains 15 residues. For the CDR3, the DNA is TGTGCCAGCAGCGGACAGACAGGGGGAACCGGGGAGCTGTTTTTT. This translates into CASSGQTGGTGELFF.

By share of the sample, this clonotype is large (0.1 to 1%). For the CDR3, the DNA is TGTGCCAGCAGTTACCAGGGGGATAAAGCGGGGGGGGGCAATGAGCAGTTCTTC. This codes for CASSYQGDKAGGGNEQFF. This sequence joins TRBV6-5 and TRBJ2-1; 10 positions agree with TRBD2. Germline trimming cut 2 bases from V and 6 bases from J; bases unmatched to any gene: 13. Germline CDR1 and CDR2: MNHEY and SVGAGI. The CDR3 consists of 18 residues.

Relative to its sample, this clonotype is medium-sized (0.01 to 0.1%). This CDR3 reads CASKWNDGTYEQYF. CDR3 sequence (DNA): TGTGCCAGCAAGTGGAACGACGGTACCTACGAGCAGTACTTC. The V call is TRBV6-1, the J call TRBJ2-1; no clear D. The end of the DNA is better explained by TRBJ2-7, so the J call may be wrong. The CDR3 totals 14 residues. Looked up from germline, CDR1 is MNHNS and CDR2 is SASEGT.

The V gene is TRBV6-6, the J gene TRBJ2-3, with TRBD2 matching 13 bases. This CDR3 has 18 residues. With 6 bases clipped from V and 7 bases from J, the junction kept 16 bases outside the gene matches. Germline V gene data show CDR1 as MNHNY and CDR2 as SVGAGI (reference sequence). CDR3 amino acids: CASSRPGTSGDVLNTQYF. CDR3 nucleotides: TGTGCCAGCAGCCGCCCCGGGACTAGCGGGGACGTTCTGAATACGCAGTATTTT.

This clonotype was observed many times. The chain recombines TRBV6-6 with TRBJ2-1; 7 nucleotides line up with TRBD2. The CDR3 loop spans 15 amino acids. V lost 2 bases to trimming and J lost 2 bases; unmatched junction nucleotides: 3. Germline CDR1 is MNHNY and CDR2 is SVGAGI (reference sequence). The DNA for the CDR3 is TGTGCCAGCAGTTACGTCGGGGGGACCTACAATGAGCAGTTCTTC. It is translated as CASSYVGGTYNEQFF.